What follows is one TCR beta chain and its context. The sample belongs to a study of spatial heterogeneity in lung cancer. In TCRdb, the 5' RACE reads were re-called with MiXCR into one record per CDR3 protein. The data contain under 150,000 distinct CDR3 sequences, 10% to 12% of them seen just once; the ten biggest clones take up roughly a quarter. The time point is: blood at routine non-recurrence follow-up after resection. Unsorted whole RNA from tumor, nontumor lung or frozen PBMC underwent sequencing. This CDR3 comprises 13 residues. Trimming pared 0 bases from V and 3 bases from J, leaving 8 bases between. Per germline, CDR1 GTSNPN and CDR2 SVGIG (reference sequence).

V and J are TRBV30 and TRBJ1-1; D perhaps matches TRBD1 (5 bases). This specimen was PBMCs, taken at follow-up. This receptor was taken from a female donor with early-stage non-small cell lung cancer. The DNA of the CDR3 is TGTGCCTGGAGTGTACGGGGGGACACTGAAGCTTTCTTT. It is translated as CAWSVRGDTEAFF.